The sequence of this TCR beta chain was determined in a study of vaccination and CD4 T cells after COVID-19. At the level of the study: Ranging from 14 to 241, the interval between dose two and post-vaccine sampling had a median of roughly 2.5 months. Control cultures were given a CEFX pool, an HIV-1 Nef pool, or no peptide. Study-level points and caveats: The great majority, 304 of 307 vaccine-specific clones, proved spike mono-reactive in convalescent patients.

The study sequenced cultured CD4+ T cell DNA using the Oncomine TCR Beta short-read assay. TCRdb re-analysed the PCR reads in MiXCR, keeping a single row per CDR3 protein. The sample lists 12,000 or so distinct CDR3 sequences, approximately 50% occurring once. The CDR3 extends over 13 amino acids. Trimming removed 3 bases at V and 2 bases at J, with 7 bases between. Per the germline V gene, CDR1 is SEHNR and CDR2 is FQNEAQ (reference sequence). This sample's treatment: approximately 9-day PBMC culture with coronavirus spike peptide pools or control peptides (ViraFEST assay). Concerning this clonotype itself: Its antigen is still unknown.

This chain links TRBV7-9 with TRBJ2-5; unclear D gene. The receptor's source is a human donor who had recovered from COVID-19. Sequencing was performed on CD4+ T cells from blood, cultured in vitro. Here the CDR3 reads CASSFAGQETQYF. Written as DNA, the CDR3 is TGTGCCAGCAGCTTTGCAGGTCAAGAGACCCAGTACTTC.